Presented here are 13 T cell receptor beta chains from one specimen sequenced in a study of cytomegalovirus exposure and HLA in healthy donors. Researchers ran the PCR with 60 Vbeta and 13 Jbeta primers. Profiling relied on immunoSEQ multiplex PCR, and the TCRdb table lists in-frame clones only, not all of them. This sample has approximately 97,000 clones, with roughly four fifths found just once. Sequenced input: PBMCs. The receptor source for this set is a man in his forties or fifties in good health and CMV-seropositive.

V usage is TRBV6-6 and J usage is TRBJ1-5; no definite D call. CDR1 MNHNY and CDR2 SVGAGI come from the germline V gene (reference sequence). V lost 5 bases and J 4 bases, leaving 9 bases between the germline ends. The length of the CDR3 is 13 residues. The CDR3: CASSGGQNQPQHF. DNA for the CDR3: TGTGCCAGCAGTGGTGGTCAGAATCAGCCCCAGCATTTT.

The CDR3: CASSDRGPAYGYTF. CDR3 bases: TGTGCCAGCAGTGACAGGGGGCCGGCCTATGGCTACACCTTC. The chain recombines TRBV28 with TRBJ1-2; TRBD1 agrees at 10 bases. The CDR3 runs to 14 residues. The germline gives CDR1 MDHEN, CDR2 SYDVKM. V was clipped by 5 bases and J by 4 bases; unmatched bases: 4.

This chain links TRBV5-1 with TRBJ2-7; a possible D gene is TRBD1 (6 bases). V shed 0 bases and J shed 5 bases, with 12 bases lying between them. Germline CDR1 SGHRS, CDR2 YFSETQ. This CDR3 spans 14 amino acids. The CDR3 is CASSLGVRGDEQYF. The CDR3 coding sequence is TGCGCCAGCAGCTTGGGGGTCAGGGGAGACGAGCAGTACTTC.

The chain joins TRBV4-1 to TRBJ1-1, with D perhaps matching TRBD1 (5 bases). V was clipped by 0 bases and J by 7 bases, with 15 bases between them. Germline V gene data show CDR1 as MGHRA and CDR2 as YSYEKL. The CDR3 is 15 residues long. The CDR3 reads CASSQEEFQGGEAFF. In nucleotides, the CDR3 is TGCGCCAGCAGCCAAGAGGAGTTCCAGGGTGGTGAAGCTTTCTTT.

CDR3 nucleotide sequence: TGTGCCATCAGTGAGCAGGGTCTGGACTATGGCTACACCTTC. Encoded protein: CAISEQGLDYGYTF. The V call is TRBV10-3, the J call TRBJ1-2, with D tentatively TRBD1 (5 bases). V lost 2 bases, J lost 3 bases, and 10 bases lay in between. Germline CDR1 is ENHRY and CDR2 is SYGVKD. The CDR3 is 14 residues long.

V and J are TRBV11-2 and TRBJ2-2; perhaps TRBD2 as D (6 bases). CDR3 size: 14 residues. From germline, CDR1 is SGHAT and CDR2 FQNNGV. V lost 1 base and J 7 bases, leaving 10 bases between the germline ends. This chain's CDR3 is CASSLVPAGGELFF. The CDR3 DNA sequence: TGTGCCAGCAGCTTAGTGCCAGCGGGCGGGGAGCTGTTTTTT.

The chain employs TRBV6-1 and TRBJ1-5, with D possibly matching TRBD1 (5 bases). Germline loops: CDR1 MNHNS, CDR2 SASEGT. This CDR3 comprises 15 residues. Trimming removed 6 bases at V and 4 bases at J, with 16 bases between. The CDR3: CASSSGMGGNQPQHF. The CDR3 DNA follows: TGTGCCAGCAGCTCGGGGATGGGGGGGAATCAGCCCCAGCATTTT.

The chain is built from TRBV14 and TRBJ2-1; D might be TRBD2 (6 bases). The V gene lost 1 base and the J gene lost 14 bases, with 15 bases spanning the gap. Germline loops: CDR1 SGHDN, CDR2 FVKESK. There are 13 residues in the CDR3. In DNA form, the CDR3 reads TGTGCCAGCAGCCAAGGTTCGTGGGAGGTTAAGTTCTTC. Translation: CASSQGSWEVKFF.

Here the CDR3 DNA reads TGTGCCTGGAGTATGCGGGGGGGAACTAATGAAAAACTGTTTTTT. Encoded protein: CAWSMRGGTNEKLFF. This rearrangement joins TRBV30 to TRBJ1-4, with a tentative D call TRBD1 (5 bases). Trimming took 2 bases from V and 1 from J, leaving 11 bases between them. The CDR3 runs to 15 residues. The germline gives CDR1 GTSNPN, CDR2 SVGIG (reference sequence).

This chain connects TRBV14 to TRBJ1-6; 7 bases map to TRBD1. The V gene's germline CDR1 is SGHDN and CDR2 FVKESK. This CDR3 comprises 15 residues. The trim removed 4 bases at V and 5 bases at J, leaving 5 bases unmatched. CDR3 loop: CASSPGTEDNSPLHF. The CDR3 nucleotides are TGTGCCAGCAGCCCCGGGACAGAAGATAATTCACCCCTCCACTTT.

CDR3 in amino acids: CASSVDRYNEQFF. CDR3 in DNA: TGTGCCAGCAGCGTTGACAGATACAATGAGCAGTTCTTC. This rearrangement joins TRBV7-6 to TRBJ2-1, with a weak D call TRBD1 (5 bases). V lost 5 bases and J 4 bases, leaving 9 bases between the germline ends. Germline V gene data show CDR1 as SGHVS and CDR2 as FNYEAQ. The CDR3 spans 13 residues.

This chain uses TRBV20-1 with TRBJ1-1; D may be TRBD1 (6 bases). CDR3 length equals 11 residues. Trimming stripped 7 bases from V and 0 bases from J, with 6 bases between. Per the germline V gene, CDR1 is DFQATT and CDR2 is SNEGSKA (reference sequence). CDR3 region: CSGQVNTEAFF. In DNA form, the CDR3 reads TGCAGTGGACAGGTGAACACTGAAGCTTTCTTT.

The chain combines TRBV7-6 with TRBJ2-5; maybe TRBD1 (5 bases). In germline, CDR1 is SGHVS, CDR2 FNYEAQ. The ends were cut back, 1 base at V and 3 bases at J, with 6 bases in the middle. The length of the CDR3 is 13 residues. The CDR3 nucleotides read TGTGCCAGCAGCTTAGGACAGAAAGAGACCCAGTACTTC. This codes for CASSLGQKETQYF. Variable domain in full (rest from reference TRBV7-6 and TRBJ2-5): GAGVSQSPRYKVTKRGQDVALRCDPISGHVSLYWYRQALGQGPEFLTYFNYEAQQDKSGLPNDRFSAERPEGSISTLTIQRTEQRDSAMYRCASSLGQKETQYFGPGTRLLVL.